This T cell receptor (beta chain) was sequenced in a study of shared clonotypes between healthy human individuals. Germline V lookup: CDR1 GTSNPN, CDR2 SVGIG (reference sequence). This CDR3 is built from 13 residues. V lost 8 bases, J lost 5 bases, and 8 bases stayed unmatched. Repertoires were generated with immunoSEQ multiplex PCR, while TCRdb's copy carries only in-frame clones and drops some. Among some 2.3 million clones listed, approximately 93% were seen once. Sequencing was performed on naive CD4+ T cells from PBMCs. Subset indicated: CD45RA+ positively selected. The chain joins TRBV30 to TRBJ1-2, with TRBD1 matching over 10 bases. The receptor was isolated from a man younger than 35 in good health. Some clones in this sample may be carry-over from other donors' samples. CDR3 residues: CALAQDRGYGYTF. The CDR3 nucleotides are TGTGCCCTCGCCCAGGACAGGGGGTATGGCTACACCTTC. The full variable domain, completed using reference TRBV30 and TRBJ1-2, is SQTIHQWPATLVQPVGSPLSLECTVEGTSNPNLYWYRQAAGRGLQLLFYSVGIGQISSEVPQNLSASRPQDRQFILSSKKLLLSDSGFYLCALAQDRGYGYTFGSGTRLTVV.